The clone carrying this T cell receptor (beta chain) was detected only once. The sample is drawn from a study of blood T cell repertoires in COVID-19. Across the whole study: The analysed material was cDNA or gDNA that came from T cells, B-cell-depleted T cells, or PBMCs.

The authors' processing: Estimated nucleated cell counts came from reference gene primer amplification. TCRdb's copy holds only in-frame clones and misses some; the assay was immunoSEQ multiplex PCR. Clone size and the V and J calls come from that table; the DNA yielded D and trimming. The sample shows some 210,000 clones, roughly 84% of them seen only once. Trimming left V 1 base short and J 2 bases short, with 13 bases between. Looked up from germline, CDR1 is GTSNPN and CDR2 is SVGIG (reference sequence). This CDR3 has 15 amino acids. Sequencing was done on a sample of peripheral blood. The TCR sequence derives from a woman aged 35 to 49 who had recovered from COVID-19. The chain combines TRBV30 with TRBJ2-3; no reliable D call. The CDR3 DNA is TGTGCCTGGAGTGGGGCAGAAGGAATCACAGATACGCAGTATTTT. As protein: CAWSGAEGITDTQYF.